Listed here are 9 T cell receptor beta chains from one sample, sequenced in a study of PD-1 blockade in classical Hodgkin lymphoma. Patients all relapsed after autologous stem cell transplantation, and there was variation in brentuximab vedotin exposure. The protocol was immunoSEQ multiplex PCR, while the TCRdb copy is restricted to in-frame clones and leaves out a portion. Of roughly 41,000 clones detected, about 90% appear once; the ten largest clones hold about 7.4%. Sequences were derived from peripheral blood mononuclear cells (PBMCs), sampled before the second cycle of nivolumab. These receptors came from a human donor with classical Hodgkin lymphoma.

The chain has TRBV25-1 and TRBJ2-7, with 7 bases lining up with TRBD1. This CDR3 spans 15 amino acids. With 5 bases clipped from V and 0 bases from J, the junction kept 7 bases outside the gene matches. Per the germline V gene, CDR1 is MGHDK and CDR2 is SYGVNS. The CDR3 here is CASSILTGSSYEQYF. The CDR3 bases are TGTGCCAGCAGTATTCTGACAGGGAGCTCCTACGAGCAGTACTTC.

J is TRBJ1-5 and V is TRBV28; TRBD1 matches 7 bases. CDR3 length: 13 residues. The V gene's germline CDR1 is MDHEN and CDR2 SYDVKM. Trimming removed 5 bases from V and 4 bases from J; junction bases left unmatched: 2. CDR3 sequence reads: CASSVDRNQPQHF. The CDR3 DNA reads TGTGCCAGCAGTGTGGACAGGAATCAGCCCCAGCATTTT.

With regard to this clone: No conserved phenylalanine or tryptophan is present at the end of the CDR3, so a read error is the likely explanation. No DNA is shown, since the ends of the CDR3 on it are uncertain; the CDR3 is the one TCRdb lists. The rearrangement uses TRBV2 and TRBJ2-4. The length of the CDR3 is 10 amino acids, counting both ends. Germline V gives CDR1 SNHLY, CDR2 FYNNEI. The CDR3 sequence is CASSRFGPTL.

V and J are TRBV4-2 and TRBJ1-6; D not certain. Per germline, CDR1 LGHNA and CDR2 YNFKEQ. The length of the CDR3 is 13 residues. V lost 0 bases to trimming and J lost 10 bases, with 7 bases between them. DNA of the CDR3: TGTGCCAGCAGCCAAGATTTAGGATCACCCCTCCACTTT. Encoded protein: CASSQDLGSPLHF.

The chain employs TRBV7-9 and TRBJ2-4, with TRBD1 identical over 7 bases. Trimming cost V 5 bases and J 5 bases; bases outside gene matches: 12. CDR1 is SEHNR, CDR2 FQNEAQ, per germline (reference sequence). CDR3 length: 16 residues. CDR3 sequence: CASSPHRGPRENIQYF. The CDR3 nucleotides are TGTGCCAGCAGCCCACACAGGGGACCTAGGGAAAACATTCAGTACTTC. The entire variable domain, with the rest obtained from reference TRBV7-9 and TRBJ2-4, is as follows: DTGVSQNPRHKITKRGQNVTFRCDPISEHNRLYWYRQTLGQGPEFLTYFQNEAQLEKSRLLSDRFSAERPKGSFSTLEIQRTEQGDSAMYLCASSPHRGPRENIQYFGAGTRLSVL.

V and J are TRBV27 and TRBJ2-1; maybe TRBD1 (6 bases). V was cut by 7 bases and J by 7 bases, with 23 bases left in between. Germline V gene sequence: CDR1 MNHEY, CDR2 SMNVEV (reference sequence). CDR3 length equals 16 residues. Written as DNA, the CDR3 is TGTGCCAGCAATAAAATCACAGGGAAGAGGTGGAATGAGCAGTTCTTC. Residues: CASNKITGKRWNEQFF.

The CDR3: CASGQQGPLDGYTF. Here the CDR3 DNA reads TGTGCTAGTGGTCAACAGGGCCCCCTGGATGGCTACACCTTC. This sequence joins TRBV12-5 and TRBJ1-2; a possible D gene is TRBD1 (6 bases). The V gene's germline CDR1 is LGHNT and CDR2 FRNRAP. This CDR3 has 14 residues. Between the trimmed V and J ends, which lost 5 bases and 6 bases, there was a span of 16 bases.

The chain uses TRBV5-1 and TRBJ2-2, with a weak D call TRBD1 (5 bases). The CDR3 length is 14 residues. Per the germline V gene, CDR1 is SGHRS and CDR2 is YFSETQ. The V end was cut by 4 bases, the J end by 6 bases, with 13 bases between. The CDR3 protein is CASSPVTGPGELFF. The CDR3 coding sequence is TGCGCCAGCAGCCCAGTCACAGGACCCGGGGAGCTGTTTTTT. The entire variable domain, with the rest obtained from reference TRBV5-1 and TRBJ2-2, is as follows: KAGVTQTPRYLIKTRGQQVTLSCSPISGHRSVSWYQQTPGQGLQFLFEYFSETQRNKGNFPGRFSGRQFSNSRSEMNVSTLELGDSALYLCASSPVTGPGELFFGEGSRLTVL.

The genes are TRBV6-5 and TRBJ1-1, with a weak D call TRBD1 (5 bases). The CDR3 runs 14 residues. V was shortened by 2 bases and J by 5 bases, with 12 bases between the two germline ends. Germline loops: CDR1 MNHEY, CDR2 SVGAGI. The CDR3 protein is CASSYEAGITEAFF. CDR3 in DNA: TGTGCCAGCAGTTACGAGGCAGGGATAACTGAAGCTTTCTTT.